The TCR beta chain described here comes from a study of neurological immune-mediated disorders. This clonotype was detected many times. The junction differs from germline at one of its ends, possibly a read error. The CDR3 sequence is 13 residues long. The germline V gene has CDR1 MNHNY and CDR2 SVGAGI (reference sequence). TCRdb re-called the 5' RACE reads through MiXCR, storing one row per CDR3 protein. Of approximately 65,000 distinct CDR3 sequences listed, around 5% are singletons. Sequencing was carried out using PBMCs. The gene calls are TRBV6-6 and TRBJ2-7, with 7 bases lining up with TRBD1. This clonotype originated in a human donor with multiple sclerosis. The donor label of this sample is uncertain. The CDR3 reads CASNNRLKTGWSF. Written as DNA, the CDR3 is TGTGCCAGCAACAACCGACTTAAGACAGGGTGGTCCTTC.